Each of the 8 T cell receptor beta chains below was sequenced from the same sample in a study of post-analysis software for immune sequencing data. General study results and limits: There were five TRBV segments more frequent in patients than controls, and TRBV5-6, TRBV5-1 and TRBV20-1 were among them.

Their antigens remain unidentified. Unique molecular identifiers featured in each of the TCR beta cDNA libraries. TCRdb reanalysed the PCR reads using MiXCR and keeps one entry per CDR3 protein. The data show hundreds of thousands of distinct CDR3 sequences, approximately 59% seen once. The source material was blood. These receptor sequences come from a girl aged 2 to 10 with multiple sclerosis.

The CDR3 coding sequence is TGTGCCAGCAGTGACTGGACACAAGAGACCCAGTACTTC. Protein product: CASSDWTQETQYF. This sequence joins TRBV6-1 and TRBJ2-5; a possible D gene is TRBD1 (5 bases). The germline V and J ends were trimmed by 3 bases and 2 bases, with 7 bases remaining between them. The CDR3 extends over 13 amino acids. Germline V lookup: CDR1 MNHNS, CDR2 SASEGT.

This chain joins TRBV4-2 and TRBJ2-3; TRBD1 might be the D (6 bases). This CDR3 comprises 16 residues. Germline CDR1 LGHNA, CDR2 YNFKEQ. V was shortened by 2 bases and J by 3 bases, with 15 bases between the two germline ends. Here the CDR3 reads CASSQLGRQATDTQYF. Here the CDR3 DNA reads TGTGCCAGCAGCCAACTAGGGAGACAGGCTACAGATACGCAGTATTTT.

The J gene is TRBJ1-4, the V gene TRBV7-9, with D perhaps matching TRBD1 (5 bases). Germline V gene sequence: CDR1 SEHNR, CDR2 FQNEAQ (reference sequence). Deletions cut 5 bases from V and 5 bases from J, with 15 bases between. CDR3 length: 15 residues. The CDR3 coding sequence is TGTGCCAGCAGCCCCCCGAGGGGAGTGAATGAAAAACTGTTTTTT. It yields the protein CASSPPRGVNEKLFF.

CDR3 sequence: CASTQLAGGVGNEQFF. CDR3 bases: TGTGCCAGCACCCAATTGGCCGGGGGGGTCGGCAATGAGCAGTTCTTC. V and J are TRBV6-5 and TRBJ2-1; 8 nucleotides agree with TRBD2. V dropped 7 bases and J dropped 6; count of bases not matched to a gene: 14. Germline V gene sequence: CDR1 MNHEY, CDR2 SVGAGI. This CDR3 has 16 residues.

The V and J genes are TRBV2 and TRBJ2-7; TRBD2 matches at 7 bases. The germline V gene has CDR1 SNHLY and CDR2 FYNNEI. V shed 7 bases, J shed 0 bases, and the junction held 9 bases outside the gene matches. This CDR3 is 15 amino acids long. In DNA, the CDR3 is TGTGCCAGCATCAACCGAGGCGGGGGCTCCTACGAGCAGTACTTC. Translated, it gives CASINRGGGSYEQYF.

The gene calls are TRBV4-1 and TRBJ2-1; D is unclear. Trimming took off 1 base at V and 9 bases at J, with 13 bases between the two ends. Per germline, CDR1 MGHRA and CDR2 YSYEKL. This CDR3 is 14 amino acids long. CDR3 nucleotide sequence: TGCGCCAGCAGCCAAGGCCAGTCTGATCCTGAGCAGTTCTTC. Protein: CASSQGQSDPEQFF.

As DNA, the CDR3 is TGTGCCAGCAGCCTAAAAGACAGGGGTGACTATGGCTACACCTTC. Residues: CASSLKDRGDYGYTF. The V and J genes are TRBV7-2 and TRBJ1-2; 8 nucleotides match TRBD1. This CDR3 has 15 amino acids. Trimming cost V 5 bases and J 3 bases; bases outside gene matches: 8. Germline CDR1 and CDR2: SGHTA and FQGNSA.

This clonotype turned up a few times. The chain recombines TRBV2 with TRBJ2-1; TRBD1 might be the D (6 bases). Trimming left V 8 bases short and J 2 bases short, with 7 bases between. This CDR3 comprises 12 residues. CDR1 and CDR2 (germline): SNHLY, FYNNEI. CDR3 coding DNA: TGTGCCAGCGGACAGCCCTACAATGAGCAGTTCTTC. This translates into CASGQPYNEQFF.